The rows below give T cell receptor beta chains drawn from one sample of a study of T cell responses to AZD1222 COVID-19 vaccine. Assay: immunoSEQ multiplex PCR; the TCRdb copy retains only in-frame clones and omits some. The data show 75,000 to 100,000 clones, with 88% seen just once and under 13% held by the top ten. Source: peripheral blood, taken on day 0 of MenACWY control vaccination. These receptors all stem from an adult in good health. Each CDR3 is given with its conserved first and last residue. The D gene is left open where the match is weak. The size entry is marked missing in some rows and otherwise reads once, few, many or a size class.

clone size,J gene,D gene,V gene,CDR3 DNA,CDR3 protein
-,TRBJ2-1,-,TRBV6-5,TGTGCCAGCAGTTACGGGGGGCGTGAGCAGTTCTTC,CASSYGGREQFF
-,TRBJ1-4,-,TRBV5-1,TGCGCCAGCAGCTTGGAGGGGTTTAATGAAAAACTGTTTTTT,CASSLEGFNEKLFF
-,TRBJ1-4,-,TRBV19,TGTGCCAGTAGATACATAGGAGAAAAACTGTTTTTT,CASRYIGEKLFF
-,TRBJ1-5,-,TRBV2,TGTGCCAGCAGTGAAGGTATCGGGAATCAGCCCCAGCATTTT,CASSEGIGNQPQHF
-,TRBJ2-3,-,TRBV19,TGTGCCAGTAGAGCCGGACTATCGGATACGCAGTATTTT,CASRAGLSDTQYF
-,TRBJ2-3,TRBD1,TRBV27,TGTGCCAGCAGTTTAGGGACAGGGGGTTGGGATACGCAGTATTTT,CASSLGTGGWDTQYF
-,TRBJ1-2,-,TRBV30,TGTGCCTGGAGGGACCGGGGTACAGGGCGGTCGAGAGGCTACACCTTC,CAWRDRGTGRSRGYTF
-,TRBJ2-7,TRBD2,TRBV6-5,TGTGCCAGCAGTTATTCCCTAGCGGGGCTTGCCTACGAGCAGTACTTC,CASSYSLAGLAYEQYF
-,TRBJ2-4,TRBD1,TRBV10-1,TGCGCCAGCAGTAAGACAGGGCTTACCAAAAACATTCAGTACTTC,CASSKTGLTKNIQYF
once,TRBJ1-2,-,TRBV27,TGTGCCAGCAGTCCTGAAGGGCATGGCTACACCTTC,CASSPEGHGYTF
-,TRBJ1-4,-,TRBV6-5,TGTGCCAGCAGTTACTCGTCCCGGGGGAGCGAAAAACTGTTTTTT,CASSYSSRGSEKLFF
-,TRBJ1-4,-,TRBV6-4,TGTGCCAGCAGCGAGGACAGTGCAACTAATGAAAAACTGTTTTTT,CASSEDSATNEKLFF
-,TRBJ1-6,TRBD1,TRBV15,TGTGCCACCAGCAGATCGGGACAGGGGATCCGCGTTAGATCACCCCTCCACTTT,CATSRSGQGIRVRSPLHF
-,TRBJ2-5,-,TRBV5-6,TGTGCCAGCAGCCCCCAAGGTCCTCGGGTGCAGACCCAGTACTTC,CASSPQGPRVQTQYF
once,TRBJ2-7,-,TRBV18,TGTGCCAGCTCACCACCGGGAACCTACGAGCAGTACTTC,CASSPPGTYEQYF
-,TRBJ2-2,TRBD2,TRBV5-1,TGCGCCAGCAGCTTCCGGACTAGCGGGGGGGCCGGAACCGGGGAGCTGTTTTTT,CASSFRTSGGAGTGELFF
-,TRBJ2-1,-,TRBV7-3,TGTGCCAGCAGCTTTATTCTTGCCAGCTACAATGAGCAGTTCTTC,CASSFILASYNEQFF
-,TRBJ1-2,TRBD1,TRBV24-1,TGTGCCACCAGTGATTTGCAGGGGGGCCGAGATGGCTACACCTTC,CATSDLQGGRDGYTF
-,TRBJ2-7,-,TRBV2,TGTGCCAGCAGCCCCGGGACCTATAGGGACGAGCAGTACTTC,CASSPGTYRDEQYF
-,TRBJ2-7,-,TRBV3-1/TRBV3-2,TGTGCCAGCAGCCAACTCCCAGGGGTCTCAGGCTACGAGCAGTACTTC,CASSQLPGVSGYEQYF
-,TRBJ2-3,-,TRBV7-9,TGTGCCAGCAGCTTAGTAAAGGCCACTAGCACAGATACGCAGTATTTT,CASSLVKATSTDTQYF
-,TRBJ1-4,TRBD1,TRBV7-2,TGTGCCAGCAGCCAAAGACAGGGGAGTAATGAAAAACTGTTTTTT,CASSQRQGSNEKLFF
-,TRBJ1-1,TRBD1,TRBV10-3,TGTGCCATCAGTGAAGTACAGGGGGCGGACACTGAAGCTTTCTTT,CAISEVQGADTEAFF
-,TRBJ2-3,-,TRBV19,TGTGCCAGTAGTAGGACTTTCACAGATACGCAGTATTTT,CASSRTFTDTQYF
-,TRBJ1-1,-,TRBV6-1,TGTGCCAGCAGTGAAGGTTGGCTGGGGGGAACGAACACTGAAGCTTTCTTT,CASSEGWLGGTNTEAFF
-,TRBJ2-7,TRBD2,TRBV3-1/TRBV3-2,TGTGCCAGCAGCCGTAGCGGGGAAACCCCCCTCGGAATTTTC,CASSRSGETPLGIF
-,TRBJ1-5,-,TRBV6-5,TGTGCCAGCAACTTCGACACGGGCGCGGGTCAGCCCCAGCATTTT,CASNFDTGAGQPQHF
-,TRBJ1-1,TRBD1,TRBV7-8,TGTGCCAGCAGCTTAGCGCAGGAAAGGGGGCAGTCTTTCTTT,CASSLAQERGQSFF
-,TRBJ1-6,TRBD1,TRBV10-3,TGTGCCATCAGGGGGACAGGGGGGGATTCACCCCTCCACTTT,CAIRGTGGDSPLHF
-,TRBJ1-3,TRBD1,TRBV9,TGTGCCAGCAGCCCCCGGACAGGGGCTGGAAACACCATATATTTT,CASSPRTGAGNTIYF
-,TRBJ2-7,-,TRBV21-1,TGTGCCAGCAGCAAAGTAGAGAGCGGGGGGACCTACGAGCAGTACTTC,CASSKVESGGTYEQYF
-,TRBJ2-7,-,TRBV15,TGTGCCACCAGCAGAGATGGTGGAGGAGGTCGGTACTTC,CATSRDGGGGRYF
-,TRBJ1-3,-,TRBV7-2,TGTGCCAGCAGCTCTAGCCAGGGCTCTGGAAACACCATATATTTT,CASSSSQGSGNTIYF
-,TRBJ1-1,-,TRBV12-3/TRBV12-4,TGTGCCAGCAGTTCAAATGAGGGGACTGAAGCTTTCTTT,CASSSNEGTEAFF
few,TRBJ2-2,-,TRBV27,TGTGCCAGCAACCGGGGGACAGCAGACGGGGAGCTGTTTTTT,CASNRGTADGELFF
-,TRBJ1-3,-,TRBV19,TGTGCCAGTAGTATTACTGGGAGCTCTGGAAACACCATATATTTT,CASSITGSSGNTIYF
-,TRBJ2-7,-,TRBV5-1,TGCGCCAGCAGCAAGGGTAACGGACTCTACGAGCAGTACTTC,CASSKGNGLYEQYF
-,TRBJ1-1,-,TRBV5-4,TGTGCCAGCAGCTGGGCGAACAGGGACACTGAAGCTTTCTTT,CASSWANRDTEAFF
-,TRBJ2-7,-,TRBV7-2,TGTGCCAGCAGCTCCACAGGGACCTCCTACGAGCAGTACTTC,CASSSTGTSYEQYF
-,TRBJ2-3,-,TRBV14,TGTGCCAGCAGCACCCCCCGGGGGCAGACAGATACGCAGTATTTT,CASSTPRGQTDTQYF
-,TRBJ1-6,-,TRBV6-6,TGTGCCAGCAGTTACACGGCCGCCAGGGCGAATTCACCCCTCCACTTT,CASSYTAARANSPLHF
-,TRBJ1-4,-,TRBV3-1/TRBV3-2,TGTGCCAGCAGCCAAGGTGGGGGTTTAGCGGAAAAACTGTTTTTT,CASSQGGGLAEKLFF
-,TRBJ1-5,-,TRBV5-8,TGTGCCAGCAGCTTTACAGATAACAATCAGCCCCAGCATTTT,CASSFTDNNQPQHF
-,TRBJ2-1,TRBD1,TRBV3-1/TRBV3-2,TGTGCCAGCAGCCAAGATCGGGACAGGGCGCGGTACATTGAGCAGTTCTTC,CASSQDRDRARYIEQFF